The 10 T cell receptor beta chains below all came from one sample that was sequenced in a study of beta chain features in type 1 diabetes. Every isolated RNA sample was fully reverse transcribed, so sequencing captured expressed TCRB transcripts. TCRdb's table, derived via immunoSEQ multiplex PCR, lists solely in-frame clones and lacks some. This sample carries some 290,000 clones, approximately 24% of them seen once, and the ten largest clones take 0.012%. General study findings and limits: A moderate, significant TCRB CDR3 shortening appeared in type 1 diabetes across four CD4+ subsets.

No cognate antigen is known for these TCRs. What was sequenced was naive CD4+ T cells from blood. The receptors here all came from a woman under 40 with type 1 diabetes.

This clone was seen a few times. The chain recombines TRBV7-3 with TRBJ2-3; D might be TRBD2 (6 bases). Trimming took off 5 bases at V and 3 bases at J, with 12 bases between the two ends. From germline, CDR1 is SGHTA and CDR2 FQGTGA. The CDR3 runs to 14 residues. The CDR3, as DNA: TGTGCCAGCAGCCCCCACGCGGGGACAGATACGCAGTATTTT. It yields the protein CASSPHAGTDTQYF.

This clone was detected a few times. The chain joins TRBV7-9 to TRBJ2-7; 8 bases map to TRBD1. The CDR3 has 15 amino acids. Germline trimming cut 2 bases from V and 3 bases from J; bases unmatched to any gene: 6. The germline V gene encodes CDR1 SEHNR and CDR2 FQNEAQ (reference sequence). For the CDR3, the DNA is TGTGCCAGCAGCTTATGGGGACAGGCTGTCTACGAGCAGTACTTC. It encodes CASSLWGQAVYEQYF.

DNA for the CDR3: TGTGCCATCAGTGAGTTACCCCAGAAACCCGGGGAGACCCAGTACTTC. Encoded protein: CAISELPQKPGETQYF. The chain links TRBV10-3 to TRBJ2-5, with D unclear. The V end lost 1 base, the J end lost 5 bases, and 17 bases lay between the germline ends. Germline values: CDR1 ENHRY, CDR2 SYGVKD. The CDR3 sequence is 16 residues long.

The genes are TRBV29-1 and TRBJ2-7, with 7 bases fitting TRBD1. Germline lookup yields CDR1 SQVTM and CDR2 ANQGSEA. J lost 5 bases, V lost 4 bases, and 5 bases had no gene match. The CDR3 sequence is 12 residues long. CDR3 sequence: CSVGRDRDEQYF. CDR3 nucleotides: TGCAGCGTTGGGCGTGACAGGGACGAGCAGTACTTC.

This clone was seen more than once but under ten times. The chain links TRBV5-1 to TRBJ1-1; maybe TRBD1 (6 bases). Germline V lookup: CDR1 SGHRS, CDR2 YFSETQ. The CDR3 contains 15 residues. The V and J ends lost 3 bases and 1 base respectively, with 13 bases between them. The CDR3 sequence: CASSSRTAENTEAFF. The CDR3 nucleotides are TGCGCCAGCAGCTCAAGGACAGCCGAGAACACTGAAGCTTTCTTT.

The rearrangement joins TRBV11-3 to TRBJ2-1, with 10 nucleotides matching TRBD2. The CDR3 consists of 15 residues. CDR1 SGHNT and CDR2 YENEEA come from the germline V gene. V lost 5 bases, J lost 4 bases, and 5 bases stayed unmatched. CDR3 sequence: CASSEGTSDYNEQFF. Here the CDR3 DNA reads TGTGCCAGCAGCGAAGGGACTAGCGATTACAATGAGCAGTTCTTC.

CDR3 sequence: CASSPGGRDTEAFF. For the CDR3, the DNA is TGTGCCAGCAGCCCCGGGGGGCGGGACACTGAAGCTTTCTTT. This sequence joins TRBV5-4 and TRBJ1-1, with D perhaps TRBD1 (6 bases). CDR1 SGHNT and CDR2 YYREEE come from the germline V gene (reference sequence). The CDR3 runs to 14 residues. With 4 bases removed from V and 3 bases from J, the gap between germline ends came to 13 bases.

This clone was observed a few times. The chain is built from TRBV29-1 and TRBJ2-1; D gene ambiguous. Between the trimmed V and J ends, which lost 2 bases and 3 bases, there was a span of 5 bases. Germline lookup yields CDR1 SQVTM and CDR2 ANQGSEA. The CDR3 has 12 residues. CDR3 DNA sequence: TGCAGCGTTGAACAGAACTACAATGAGCAGTTCTTC. Its translation is CSVEQNYNEQFF.

This clone occurred a few times. CDR3 residues: CAWSVRRERVSYEQYF. In nucleotides, the CDR3 is TGTGCCTGGAGTGTACGAAGGGAGAGGGTCTCCTACGAGCAGTACTTC. The chain employs TRBV30 and TRBJ2-7, with D possibly matching TRBD2 (5 bases). Germline CDR1 reads GTSNPN; CDR2 reads SVGIG (reference sequence). Trimming shortened V by 0 bases and J by 0 bases, and 15 bases separated the two germline ends. CDR3 size: 16 residues. Variable domain in full (rest from reference TRBV30 and TRBJ2-7): SQTIHQWPATLVQPVGSPLSLECTVEGTSNPNLYWYRQAAGRGLQLLFYSVGIGQISSEVPQNLSASRPQDRQFILSSKKLLLSDSGFYLCAWSVRRERVSYEQYFGPGTRLTVT.

The genes are TRBV7-3 and TRBJ2-1; D may be TRBD2 (5 bases). This CDR3 has 15 amino acids. The germline CDR1 and CDR2 sequences are SGHTA and FQGTGA. The V gene lost 2 bases and the J gene lost 2 bases, with 10 bases spanning the gap. CDR3 protein: CASSLAGVTYNEQFF. CDR3 bases: TGTGCCAGCAGCTTAGCGGGTGTTACCTACAATGAGCAGTTCTTC.